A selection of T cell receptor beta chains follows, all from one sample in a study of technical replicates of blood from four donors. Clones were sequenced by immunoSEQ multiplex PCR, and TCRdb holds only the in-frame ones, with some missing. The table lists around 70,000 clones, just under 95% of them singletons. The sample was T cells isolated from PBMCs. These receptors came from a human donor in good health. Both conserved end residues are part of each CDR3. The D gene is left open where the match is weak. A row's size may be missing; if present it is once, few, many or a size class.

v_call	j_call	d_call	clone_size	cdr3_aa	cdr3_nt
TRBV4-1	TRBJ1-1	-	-	CASSPDRGTEAFF	TGCGCCAGCAGCCCGGACCGGGGCACTGAAGCTTTCTTT
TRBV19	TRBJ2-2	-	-	CASSIDSGTRGTGELFF	TGTGCCAGTAGTATAGACTCCGGGACAAGGGGCACCGGGGAGCTGTTTTTT
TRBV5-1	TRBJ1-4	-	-	CASSLGRGNEKLFF	TGCGCCAGCAGCTTAGGCAGAGGGAATGAAAAACTGTTTTTT
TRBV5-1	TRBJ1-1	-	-	CASSLSGVGTEAFF	TGCGCCAGCAGCTTGTCAGGGGTTGGGACTGAAGCTTTCTTT
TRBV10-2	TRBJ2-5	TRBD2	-	CASNSGREETQYF	TGCGCCAGCAATTCGGGGAGGGAAGAGACCCAGTACTTC
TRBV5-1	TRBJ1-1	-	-	CASSLVGQQNTEAFF	TGCGCCAGCAGCTTGGTCGGACAGCAGAACACTGAAGCTTTCTTT
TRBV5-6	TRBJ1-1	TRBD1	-	CASSPTGGVKEAFF	TGTGCCAGCAGCCCTACAGGGGGCGTTAAGGAGGCTTTCTTT
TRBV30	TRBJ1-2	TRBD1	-	CACYRTGTGYGYTF	TGTGCCTGCTACAGGACAGGTACCGGCTATGGCTACACCTTC
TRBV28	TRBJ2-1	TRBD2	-	CASSSSTSGRTGSYNEQFF	TGTGCCAGCAGTTCGTCGACTAGCGGGAGGACGGGCTCCTACAATGAGCAGTTCTTC
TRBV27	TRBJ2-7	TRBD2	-	CASSFPGLAEYPSYEQYF	TGTGCCAGCAGTTTCCCAGGACTAGCGGAGTACCCATCCTACGAGCAGTACTTC
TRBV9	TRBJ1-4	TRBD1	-	CASSARTGEEGEKLFF	TGTGCCAGCAGCGCCCGGACAGGGGAGGAGGGTGAAAAACTGTTTTTT
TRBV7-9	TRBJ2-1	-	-	CASSYTPSYNEQFF	TGTGCCAGCAGCTACACCCCGTCCTACAATGAGCAGTTCTTC
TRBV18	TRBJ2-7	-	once	CASTEGTGQGREQYF	TGTGCCAGCACAGAAGGGACGGGCCAGGGGAGAGAGCAGTACTTC
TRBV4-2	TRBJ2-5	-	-	CASSQDLETQYF	TGTGCCAGCAGCCAAGACCTGGAGACCCAGTACTTC
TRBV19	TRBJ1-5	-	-	CASSILGQLNQPQHF	TGTGCCAGTAGTATTTTAGGACAGCTTAATCAGCCCCAGCATTTT
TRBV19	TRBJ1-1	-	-	CASTHVGGAFF	TGTGCCAGTACCCACGTCGGGGGAGCTTTCTTT
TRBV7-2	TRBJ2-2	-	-	CASRQGSPGELFF	TGTGCCAGCAGACAGGGTTCTCCCGGGGAGCTGTTTTTT
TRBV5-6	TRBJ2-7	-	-	CASSPAGQLYEQYF	TGTGCCAGCAGCCCTGCCGGACAACTATACGAGCAGTACTTC
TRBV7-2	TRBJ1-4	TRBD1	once	CASSPRQGGFVEKLFF	TGTGCCAGCAGCCCCCGGCAGGGGGGTTTTGTGGAAAAACTGTTTTTT
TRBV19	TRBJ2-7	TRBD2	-	CASSGLFTSGSYEQYF	TGTGCCAGTAGTGGACTATTCACTAGCGGCTCCTACGAGCAGTACTTC
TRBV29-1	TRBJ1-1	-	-	CSGTEGAEAFF	TGCAGCGGAACCGAAGGGGCTGAAGCTTTCTTT
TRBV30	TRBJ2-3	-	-	CAWSVWVRAKSTDTQYF	TGTGCCTGGAGTGTTTGGGTGAGGGCTAAAAGCACAGATACGCAGTATTTT
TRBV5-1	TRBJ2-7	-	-	CASSLGAGPYEQYF	TGCGCCAGCAGCTTGGGGGCGGGCCCCTACGAGCAGTACTTC
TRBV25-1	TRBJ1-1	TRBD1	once	CASSGGWTGADMNTEAFF	TGTGCCAGCAGTGGGGGATGGACAGGGGCTGATATGAACACTGAAGCTTTCTTT
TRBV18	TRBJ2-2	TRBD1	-	CASSRQGDTGELFF	TGTGCCAGCTCCCGACAGGGGGACACCGGGGAGCTGTTTTTT
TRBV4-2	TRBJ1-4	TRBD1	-	CASSQEGQGLNEKLFF	TGTGCCAGCAGCCAGGAAGGACAGGGACTTAATGAAAAACTGTTTTTT
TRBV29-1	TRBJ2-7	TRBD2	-	CSVEEAGGIAYEQYF	TGCAGCGTTGAAGAGGCGGGAGGGATCGCCTACGAGCAGTACTTC
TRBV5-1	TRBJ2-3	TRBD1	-	CATKTGTGGTDTQYF	TGCGCCACCAAGACCGGGACAGGGGGCACAGATACGCAGTATTTT